The 7 T cell receptor beta chains in this list originate from one sample, sequenced in a study of blood T cell repertoires in COVID-19. Sequencing was performed with immunoSEQ multiplex PCR; in TCRdb, only in-frame clones are kept and a portion is missing. The repertoire holds 300,000 or so clones, with roughly 90% as singletons. Specimen: peripheral blood. Receptors were obtained from a woman aged 25 to 39 with COVID-19, enrolled during active disease.

The chain couples TRBV14 to TRBJ1-1; 9 bases fit TRBD1. The CDR3 runs 15 residues. CDR1 SGHDN and CDR2 FVKESK come from the germline V gene. V dropped 5 bases and J dropped 5; count of bases not matched to a gene: 9. The CDR3 DNA reads as TGTGCCAGCAGCTTGCCGGGACAGGGAAGGACTGAAGCTTTCTTT. Protein sequence: CASSLPGQGRTEAFF.

The rearrangement uses TRBV24-1 and TRBJ2-2; a weak D match, TRBD2 (5 bases). Trimming shortened V by 6 bases and J by 5 bases, and 18 bases separated the two germline ends. The V gene's germline CDR1 is KGHDR and CDR2 SFDVKD. The CDR3 has 16 residues. The CDR3 sequence is CATSPAGEGKTGELFF. For the CDR3, the DNA is TGTGCCACCAGTCCTGCCGGGGAAGGGAAGACCGGGGAGCTGTTTTTT.

This chain connects TRBV7-6 to TRBJ2-5, with 11 nucleotides matching TRBD2. The CDR3 length is 15 residues. Trimming removed 5 bases from V and 4 bases from J; junction bases left unmatched: 6. Germline V gene data show CDR1 as SGHVS and CDR2 as FNYEAQ. For the CDR3, the DNA is TGTGCCAGCAGCAAACGTAGCGGGGGGGGAGAGACCCAGTACTTC. Encoded protein: CASSKRSGGGETQYF. Drawing the rest from reference TRBV7-6 and TRBJ2-5, the complete variable domain is GAGVSQSPRYKVTKRGQDVALRCDPISGHVSLYWYRQALGQGPEFLTYFNYEAQQDKSGLPNDRFSAERPEGSISTLTIQRTEQRDSAMYRCASSKRSGGGETQYFGPGTRLLVL.

The CDR3 DNA reads as TGTGCCAGCAGCCAATCGGGAGGCACCATATATTTT. Translated, it gives CASSQSGGTIYF. The V gene is TRBV3-1 (or the pseudogene TRBV3-2), the J gene TRBJ1-3; D ambiguous. This CDR3 contains 12 residues. Germline lookup yields CDR1 LGHDT and CDR2 YNNKEL (reference sequence). V gave up 2 bases and J gave up 9 bases, with 8 bases separating them.

CDR3 sequence reads: CSVEGLGPRDEQFF. The CDR3 DNA sequence: TGCAGCGTTGAAGGACTAGGCCCTAGGGATGAGCAGTTCTTC. The chain employs TRBV29-1 and TRBJ2-1, with D perhaps matching TRBD2 (6 bases). Trimming stripped 1 base from V and 8 bases from J, with 15 bases between. Germline V gene lookup returns CDR1 SQVTM and CDR2 ANQGSEA. This CDR3 is 14 amino acids long.

The chain is built from TRBV27 and TRBJ2-1, with D perhaps matching TRBD1 (6 bases). This CDR3 is built from 15 residues. Trimming cost V 7 bases and J 2 bases, with 15 bases left between them. CDR1 and CDR2 from the germline V gene are MNHEY and SMNVEV (reference sequence). The CDR3 reads CASKLYGDTYNEQFF. CDR3 in DNA: TGTGCCAGCAAACTCTACGGGGACACCTACAATGAGCAGTTCTTC.

The DNA for the CDR3 is TGTGCCACCAGCAGAGATCAGGGGTTGGGAGGCTACACCTTC. It is translated as CATSRDQGLGGYTF. The chain joins TRBV15 to TRBJ1-2; a weak D match, TRBD1 (6 bases). CDR3 size: 14 residues. V was pared by 0 bases and J by 8 bases, with 13 bases between. Germline lookup yields CDR1 LNHNV and CDR2 YYDKDF (reference sequence). Filled out from reference TRBV15 and TRBJ1-2, the complete variable domain reads DAMVIQNPRYQVTQFGKPVTLSCSQTLNHNVMYWYQQKSSQAPKLLFHYYDKDFNNEADTPDNFQSRRPNTSFCFLDIRSPGLGDTAMYLCATSRDQGLGGYTFGSGTRLTVV.